This is a list of T cell receptor beta chains from one sample in a study of cytomegalovirus exposure and HLA in healthy donors. The assay was immunoSEQ multiplex PCR, and TCRdb's table has in-frame clones only and misses some. Among roughly 160,000 clones listed, roughly 80% were seen once. The sample was PBMCs. The receptors were gathered from a male donor in good health and CMV-seropositive. CDR3s include the opening cysteine and the closing phenylalanine or tryptophan. A D gene is named only where the DNA matches it firmly. Part of the rows lack a size; the others show once, few, many or a class for expanded clones.

>TRBD2|TRBJ2-7|TRBV30|NA
TGTGCCTGGAGTGTACCCCAAGCGGGATCTTCCTACGAGCAGTACTTC
CAWSVPQAGSSYEQYF
>TRBD1|TRBJ1-3|TRBV7-2|NA
TGTGCCAGCAGGGCCACAGGGGATGGAAACACCATATATTTT
CASRATGDGNTIYF
>TRBD1|TRBJ2-2|TRBV7-9|NA
TGTGCCAGCAGCCCAGGACAGGGCGTCGGGGAGCTGTTTTTT
CASSPGQGVGELFF
>TRBD1|TRBJ1-2|TRBV5-1|NA
TGCGCCAGCACCGAAAACGTCTCAGGGGGTGGCTACACCTTC
CASTENVSGGGYTF
>NA|TRBJ2-1|TRBV27|NA
TGTGCCAGCAGTTTATCCACGCGGGCCCAGGCACACTATGAGCAGTTCTTC
CASSLSTRAQAHYEQFF
>NA|TRBJ2-1|TRBV10-1|once
TGCGCCAGCAGTGACTGGGGGGCCTACAATGAGCAGTTCTTC
CASSDWGAYNEQFF
>TRBD1|TRBJ1-1|TRBV7-2|NA
TGTGCCAGCAGCTTAATTCAGGGGGCTCGCACTGAAGCTTTCTTT
CASSLIQGARTEAFF
>NA|TRBJ1-2|TRBV28|NA
TGTGCCAGCAGCTACCTAGGACAGTTTTCTAACTATGGCTACACCTTC
CASSYLGQFSNYGYTF
>TRBD1|TRBJ1-3|TRBV30|NA
TGTGCCTGGGGGACAGGGTTTCGTGGAAACACCATATATTTT
CAWGTGFRGNTIYF
>TRBD1|TRBJ2-2|TRBV19|NA
TGTGCCAGTACCCAGGGGACAGGGACCACCGGGGAGCTGTTTTTT
CASTQGTGTTGELFF
>TRBD1|TRBJ2-7|TRBV2|NA
TGTGCCAGCAGTGAAGTTGGACAGGGGGTGGGCGAGCAGTACTTC
CASSEVGQGVGEQYF
>NA|TRBJ2-7|TRBV21-1|NA
TGTGCCAGTCCTTTCACTAGCGGGGCCTCCTACGAGCAGTACTTC
CASPFTSGASYEQYF
>NA|TRBJ1-5|TRBV4-1|NA
TGCGCCAGCAGCAACTCGGCAGGGGATTTCAATCAGCCCCAGCATTTT
CASSNSAGDFNQPQHF
>TRBD2|TRBJ2-2|TRBV13|few
TGTGCCAGCAGCGCTACTAGCGGGAGGGCCTTCGGCGGGGAGCTGTTTTTT
CASSATSGRAFGGELFF
>NA|TRBJ2-2|TRBV10-1|NA
TGCGCCAGCAGTGAGCACAGAAACACCGGGGAGCTGTTTTTT
CASSEHRNTGELFF
>TRBD1|TRBJ2-7|TRBV7-2|NA
TGTGCCAGCAGTCGCGGACAGGGCGACGAGCAGTACTTC
CASSRGQGDEQYF
>NA|TRBJ1-5|TRBV18|NA
TGTGCCAGCTCACCTATGGACAGTGATCAGCCCCAGCATTTT
CASSPMDSDQPQHF
>TRBD1|TRBJ2-7|TRBV11-2|few
TGTGCCAGCAGCTTTTCCCGCCGGAGACAGGGGGCCGACGAGCAGTACTTC
CASSFSRRRQGADEQYF
>TRBD2|TRBJ2-1|TRBV18|NA
TGTGCCAGCTCACCACTAGCGGGGGACCTCAATGAGCAGTTCTTC
CASSPLAGDLNEQFF
>NA|TRBJ1-2|TRBV7-9|NA
TGTGCCAGCAGCTTAGCATCGGGGGATGGCTACACCTTC
CASSLASGDGYTF
>TRBD1|TRBJ1-4|TRBV11-2|NA
TGTGCCAGCAGCTCGGGACAGGGAGGAGAAAAACTGTTTTTT
CASSSGQGGEKLFF
>NA|TRBJ1-1|TRBV7-8|few
TGTGCCAGCAGCTTTGTGACAGCCCAAGGCGGAGCTTTCTTT
CASSFVTAQGGAFF
>NA|TRBJ2-7|TRBV27|NA
TGTGCCAGCAGTTTCTCCTCAAGCGTAGTAGAGCAGTACTTC
CASSFSSSVVEQYF
>TRBD1|TRBJ2-7|TRBV7-9|once
TGTGCCAGCAGCTCTGTAGACAGGGGCGAATACGAGCAGTACTTC
CASSSVDRGEYEQYF
>TRBD2|TRBJ2-1|TRBV29-1|NA
TGCAGCGTTGATCTAGCGGGAGGGCCCCGGCAGTTCTTC
CSVDLAGGPRQFF
>NA|TRBJ2-4|TRBV21-1|NA
TGTGCCAGCAGCAGTAGAAGAAGGGTGGACAGTCAGTACTTC
CASSSRRRVDSQYF
>NA|TRBJ2-7|TRBV18|few
TGTGCCAGCTCACCACCGGAGGGCTACGAGCAGTACTTC
CASSPPEGYEQYF
>NA|TRBJ2-2|TRBV9|once
TGTGCCAGCAGCGTAGGGAGGGGGCAGAACACCGGGGAGCTGTTTTTT
CASSVGRGQNTGELFF
>TRBD1|TRBJ2-1|TRBV6-5|NA
TGTGCCAGCAGCCAACAGGGGATGGATGAGCAGTTCTTC
CASSQQGMDEQFF
>NA|TRBJ1-6|TRBV5-1|NA
TGCGCCAGCAGCTTGGACCCAGGGAATTCACCCCTCCACTTT
CASSLDPGNSPLHF
>TRBD2|TRBJ2-5|TRBV5-1|once
TGCGCCAGCAGCTCGAGCGGGGTATCACAAGAGACCCAGTACTTC
CASSSSGVSQETQYF
>NA|TRBJ1-1|TRBV5-1|NA
TGCGCCAGCACCAGCGACGGGGACACTGAAGCTTTCTTT
CASTSDGDTEAFF
>NA|TRBJ2-2|TRBV7-9|few
TGTGCCAGCAGCTTACGCCAGATCGGGGCCGGGGAGCTGTTTTTT
CASSLRQIGAGELFF
>TRBD1|TRBJ2-2|TRBV11-3|NA
TGTGCCAGCAGCCCTGGTGTAGGGCAGGGGGATTCCGGGGAGCTGTTTTTT
CASSPGVGQGDSGELFF
>NA|TRBJ2-2|TRBV2|few
TGTGCCAGCAGTCGGTTGCGGGGCAACACCGGGGAGCTGTTTTTT
CASSRLRGNTGELFF
>NA|TRBJ1-6|TRBV7-9|NA
TGTTCCAGCAGCCTCCCGGGTTATTCACCCCTCCACTTT
CSSSLPGYSPLHF
>NA|TRBJ1-3|TRBV30|NA
TGTGCCTGGAGTTCCCGCGGGGGGCTGGATGGAAACACCATATATTTT
CAWSSRGGLDGNTIYF
>TRBD2|TRBJ2-7|TRBV4-1|once
TGCGCCAGCAGCCAAGGGATAGCGGGGGGCTACGAGCAGTACTTC
CASSQGIAGGYEQYF
>TRBD1|TRBJ1-4|TRBV5-4|NA
TGTGCCAGCAGCTCCGGGACAGGGGCTTTGAACGAAAAACTGTTTTTT
CASSSGTGALNEKLFF
>NA|TRBJ1-5|TRBV28|NA
TGTGCCAGCGTACAGGGTGGTGGCAATCAGCCCCAGCATTTT
CASVQGGGNQPQHF
>TRBD1|TRBJ1-3|TRBV27|few
TGTGCCAGCAGAAGTCGGACAGGGACTGGAAACACCATATATTTT
CASRSRTGTGNTIYF
>NA|TRBJ1-3|TRBV18|NA
TGTGCCAGCTCACCACGCACAGGGACTGGAAACACCATATATTTT
CASSPRTGTGNTIYF
>TRBD2|TRBJ2-7|TRBV7-9|NA
TGTTCCAGCAGCGAGGGGACTAGCGGGGGCTACGAGCAGTACTTC
CSSSEGTSGGYEQYF
>NA|TRBJ1-3|TRBV4-1|NA
TGCGCCAGCAGCCAAGGTTTACGTGGGAGCTCTGGAAACACCATATATTTT
CASSQGLRGSSGNTIYF
>TRBD2|TRBJ2-1|TRBV6-1|NA
TGTGCCAGCAGTGAACTAGCGGGGTCTGACTACAATGAGCAGTTCTTC
CASSELAGSDYNEQFF